This TCR beta chain was captured by sequencing in a study of blood T cells in healthy people across ages. Next came a second PCR, run for about 7 to 12 cycles, which used a sample-barcoded 5' primer along with a J-beta primer mix. TCRdb re-analysed the 5' RACE reads in MiXCR, keeping a single row per CDR3 protein. The profile shows around 800,000 distinct CDR3 sequences, under 30% of them singletons. CDR3 length equals 16 residues. Peripheral blood from each donor was collected in a volume of about 10 milliliters. This clonotype has a handful of counts. The same specimen was also included in a second study, on T cells of mothers and their children.

The sample consisted of blood. The chain recombines TRBV21-1 with TRBJ1-3. TRBV21-1 is a listed pseudogene. The receptor was isolated from a boy under 18 in good health. The CDR3 bases are TGTGCCAGCAGCAAAGTCGGGTCGACAAATGGAAACACCATATATTTT. Translating gives CASSKVGSTNGNTIYF.